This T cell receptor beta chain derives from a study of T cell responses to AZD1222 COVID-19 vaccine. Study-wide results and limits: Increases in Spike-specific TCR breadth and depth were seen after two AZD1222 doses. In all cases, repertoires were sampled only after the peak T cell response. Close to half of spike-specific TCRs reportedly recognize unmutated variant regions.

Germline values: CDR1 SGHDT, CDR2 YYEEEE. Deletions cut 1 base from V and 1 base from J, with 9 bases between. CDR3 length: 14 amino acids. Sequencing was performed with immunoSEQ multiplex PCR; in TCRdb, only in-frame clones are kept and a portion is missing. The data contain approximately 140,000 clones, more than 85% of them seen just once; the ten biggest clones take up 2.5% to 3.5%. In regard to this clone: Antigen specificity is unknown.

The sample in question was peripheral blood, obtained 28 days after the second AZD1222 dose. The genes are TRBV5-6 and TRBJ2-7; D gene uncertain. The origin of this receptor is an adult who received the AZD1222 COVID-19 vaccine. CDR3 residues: CASSLRRLSYEQYF. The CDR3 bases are TGTGCCAGCAGCTTGAGGCGGTTGTCCTACGAGCAGTACTTC.